This T cell receptor (beta chain) was sequenced for a study of blood T cell repertoires in COVID-19. Worth noting for this clone: The sample carries other DNA sequences with the same CDR3.

Methods used by the authors: Amplified reference gene primers provided the basis for estimating nucleated cell counts. Repertoires were generated with immunoSEQ multiplex PCR, while TCRdb's copy carries only in-frame clones and drops some. V, J and clone size reflect that table, while D and trimming were determined from the DNA. The sample contains around 200,000 clones, just under 90% of which appear only once. The germline gives CDR1 LNHDA, CDR2 SQIVND (reference sequence). The V gene lost 1 base and the J gene lost 0 bases, with 7 bases spanning the gap. This CDR3 comprises 14 residues. This sequence originates from a man aged 60-69 years who had recovered from COVID-19. The V gene is TRBV19, the J gene TRBJ2-7; D call uncertain. The sample was peripheral blood. DNA of the CDR3: TGTGCCAGTAGTATAGTCGGTGGCTCCTACGAGCAGTACTTC. Residues: CASSIVGGSYEQYF.